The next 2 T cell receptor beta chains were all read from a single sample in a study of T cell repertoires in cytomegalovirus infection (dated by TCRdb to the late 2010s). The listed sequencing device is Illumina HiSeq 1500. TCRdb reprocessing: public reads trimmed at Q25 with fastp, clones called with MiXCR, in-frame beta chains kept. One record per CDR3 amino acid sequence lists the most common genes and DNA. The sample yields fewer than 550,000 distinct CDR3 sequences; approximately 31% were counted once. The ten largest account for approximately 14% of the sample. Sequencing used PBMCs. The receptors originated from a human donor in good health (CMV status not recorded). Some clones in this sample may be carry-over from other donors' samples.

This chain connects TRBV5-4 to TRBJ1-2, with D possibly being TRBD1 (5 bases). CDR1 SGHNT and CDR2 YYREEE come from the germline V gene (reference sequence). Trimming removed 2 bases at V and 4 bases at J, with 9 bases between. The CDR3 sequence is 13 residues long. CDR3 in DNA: TGTGCCAGCAGCTTCCCAGGGACCTATGGCTACACCTTC. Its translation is CASSFPGTYGYTF.

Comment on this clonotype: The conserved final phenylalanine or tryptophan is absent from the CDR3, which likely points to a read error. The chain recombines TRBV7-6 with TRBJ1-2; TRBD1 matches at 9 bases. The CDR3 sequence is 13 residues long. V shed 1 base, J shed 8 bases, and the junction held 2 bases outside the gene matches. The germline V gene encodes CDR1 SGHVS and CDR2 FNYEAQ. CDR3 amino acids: CASSLGQGGGYTL. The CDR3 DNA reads TGTGCCAGCAGCTTAGGACAGGGGGGCGGCTACACCTTA.